This T cell receptor (beta chain) was identified during a study of T cells in localized non-small cell lung cancer. The V end lost 4 bases, the J end lost 7 bases, and 18 bases lay between the germline ends. The germline gives CDR1 SGDLS, CDR2 YYNGEE. The CDR3 extends over 16 amino acids. Study outcomes and limitations: Of the top 100 tumor clones, median around 60 were in adjacent lung, over 25 among its top 100. Peak T cell clonality was found in uninvolved adjacent lung, exceeding tumor. Sequencing covered just one tumor region, so heterogeneity cannot be ruled out.

Clones were sequenced by immunoSEQ multiplex PCR, and TCRdb holds only the in-frame ones, with some missing. The profile shows approximately 31,000 clones, around 86% of them singletons. On this clone: What it binds is unknown.

The sample consisted of peripheral blood, taken before any cancer treatment. The V and J genes are TRBV9 and TRBJ1-6, with D perhaps matching TRBD1 (5 bases). This sequence was found in a male donor at least 60 years old with stage III lung adenocarcinoma. The CDR3 DNA reads TGTGCCAGCAGCTCCAGACAGAATCAAGAAAATTCACCCCTCCACTTT. It codes for CASSSRQNQENSPLHF.